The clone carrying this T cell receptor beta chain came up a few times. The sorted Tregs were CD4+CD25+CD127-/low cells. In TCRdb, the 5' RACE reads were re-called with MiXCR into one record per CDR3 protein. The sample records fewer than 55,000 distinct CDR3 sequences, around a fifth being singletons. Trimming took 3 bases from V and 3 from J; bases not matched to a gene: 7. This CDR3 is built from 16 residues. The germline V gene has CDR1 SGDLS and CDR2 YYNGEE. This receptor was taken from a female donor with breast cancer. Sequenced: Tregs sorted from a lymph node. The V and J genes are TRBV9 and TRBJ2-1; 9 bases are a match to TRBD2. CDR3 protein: CASSENKLAGYNEQFF. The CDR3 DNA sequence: TGTGCCAGCAGCGAGAATAAACTAGCGGGCTACAATGAGCAGTTCTTC.